One TCR beta chain is described in this entry. This specimen comes from a study of control samples from healthy donors and cancer patients. Produced via immunoSEQ multiplex PCR; TCRdb's table is partial and in-frame only. The repertoire holds about 150,000 clones, with 90% to 95% as singletons. The CDR3 is made up of 13 amino acids. V lost 3 bases and J 6 bases, leaving 11 bases between the germline ends. The TCR originated in a woman aged 25 to 39 in good health. The genes are TRBV12-3 or TRBV12-4 and TRBJ1-2; D unresolved. The specimen sequenced was blood. For the CDR3, the DNA is TGTGCCAGCAGTTTTAGGGAAAGGGATGGCTACACCTTC. Encoded protein: CASSFRERDGYTF.